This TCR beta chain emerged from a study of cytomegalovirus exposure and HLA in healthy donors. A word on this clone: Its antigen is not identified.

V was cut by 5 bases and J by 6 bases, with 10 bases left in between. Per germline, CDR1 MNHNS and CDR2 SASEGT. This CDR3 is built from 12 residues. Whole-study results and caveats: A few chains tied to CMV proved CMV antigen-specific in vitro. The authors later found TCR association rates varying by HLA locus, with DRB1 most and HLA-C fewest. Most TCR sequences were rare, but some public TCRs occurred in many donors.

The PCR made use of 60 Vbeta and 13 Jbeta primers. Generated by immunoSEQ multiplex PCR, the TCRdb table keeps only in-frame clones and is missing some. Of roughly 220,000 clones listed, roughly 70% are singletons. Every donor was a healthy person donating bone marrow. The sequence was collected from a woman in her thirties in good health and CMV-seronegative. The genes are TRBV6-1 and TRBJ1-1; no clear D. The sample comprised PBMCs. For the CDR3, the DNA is TGTGCCAGCAGTTCCCCCGGGGCTGAAGCTTTCTTT. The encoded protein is CASSSPGAEAFF.